A single sample is the source of the 5 T cell receptor beta chains below, sequenced in a study of blood T cell repertoires in COVID-19 (dated by TCRdb to 2018 to 2020). Library construction relied on the immunoSEQ multiplex PCR assay. Entries here come from immuneACCESS through TCRdb and include only in-frame sequences with V and J called. Some clones fail to appear in such tables; in the studies checked, an unresolved V gene covers under half of the shortfall, and the cause of the remainder is unknown. The sample includes about 83,000 clones, with roughly 80% observed a single time. The leading ten clones occupy around 16% of the sample. Sequencing was done on a sample of peripheral blood. The receptors originated from a woman aged 80 or over with acute or convalescent COVID-19.

This clone came up once. The chain carries TRBV6-5 and TRBJ2-3, with D uncertain. Germline V gene lookup returns CDR1 MNHEY and CDR2 SVGAGI. The V end lost 4 bases, the J end lost 0 bases, and 5 bases lay between the germline ends. The CDR3 is made up of 13 amino acids. The CDR3 sequence: CASSSGSTDTQYF. The CDR3 DNA sequence: TGTGCCAGCAGTTCGGGTAGCACAGATACGCAGTATTTT.

The V and J genes are TRBV21-1 and TRBJ1-3; the table assigns TRBD1, which was not confirmed against the DNA. TRBV21-1 corresponds to a pseudogene. This CDR3 is built from 18 residues. The CDR3 coding sequence is TGTGCCAGCGTTACAGTGTGGGGCCGTACACGCTCTGGAAACACCATATATTTT. Amino acids: CASVTVWGRTRSGNTIYF.

This clone was counted a few times. The V and J genes are TRBV29-1 and TRBJ2-2; 7 nucleotides align to TRBD1. This CDR3 contains 14 residues. The germline V gene encodes CDR1 SQVTM and CDR2 ANQGSEA. Trimming at V came to 7 bases and at J to 0 bases, leaving 5 bases not matched to a gene. The CDR3 spells CSAWDSANTGELFF. The CDR3 nucleotides are TGCAGCGCCTGGGACAGTGCGAACACCGGGGAGCTGTTTTTT.

This chain uses TRBV7-2 with TRBJ2-1; the match to TRBD2 covers 12 bases. With V trimmed by 5 bases and J by 9 bases, 11 bases remained unmatched. Germline V gene lookup returns CDR1 SGHTA and CDR2 FQGNSA. The CDR3 runs to 16 residues. The CDR3 sequence: CASSKASGGAVSEQFF. The CDR3 DNA follows: TGTGCCAGCAGCAAAGCTAGCGGGGGGGCGGTGAGTGAGCAGTTCTTC.

This chain connects TRBV7-9 to TRBJ2-1; D is ambiguous. The CDR3 is made up of 11 amino acids. Deletions cut 1 base from V and 10 bases from J, with 5 bases between. Germline CDR1 SEHNR, CDR2 FQNEAQ (reference sequence). CDR3 bases: TGTGCCAGCAGCTTAGGGCGGGAGCAGTTCTTC. Its translation: CASSLGREQFF. Using reference TRBV7-9 and TRBJ2-1 for the parts outside the CDR3, the full variable domain is DTGVSQNPRHKITKRGQNVTFRCDPISEHNRLYWYRQTLGQGPEFLTYFQNEAQLEKSRLLSDRFSAERPKGSFSTLEIQRTEQGDSAMYLCASSLGREQFFGPGTRLTVL.